Each of the 29 T cell receptor beta chains below was sequenced from the same sample in a study of T cell responses to AZD1222 COVID-19 vaccine. Only in-frame clones appear in the TCRdb table, and some are missing; sequencing was by immunoSEQ multiplex PCR. The data contain over 130,000 clones, around 92% of them singletons. Material: peripheral blood, obtained 28 days after the second AZD1222 dose. The receptors come from an adult who received the AZD1222 COVID-19 vaccine.

This chain uses TRBV2 with TRBJ2-7; D is unresolved. The V end lost 6 bases, the J end lost 4 bases, and 13 bases lay between the germline ends. This CDR3 is 13 amino acids long. The germline V gene encodes CDR1 SNHLY and CDR2 FYNNEI. CDR3 residues: CASSFSARYEQYF. CDR3 DNA sequence: TGTGCCAGCAGCTTCTCAGCCCGTTACGAGCAGTACTTC. The full variable domain, with the rest looked up from reference TRBV2 and TRBJ2-7, is EPEVTQTPSHQVTQMGQEVILRCVPISNHLYFYWYRQILGQKVEFLVSFYNNEISEKSEIFDDQFSVERPDGSNFTLKIRSTKLEDSAMYFCASSFSARYEQYFGPGTRLTVT.

This sequence joins TRBV11-1 and TRBJ1-1; D gene uncertain. Trimming pared 1 base from V and 4 bases from J, leaving 7 bases between. Per the germline V gene, CDR1 is SGHAT and CDR2 is FQDESV (reference sequence). CDR3 size: 13 residues. CDR3 amino acids: CASSLEGGTEAFF. DNA for the CDR3: TGTGCCAGCAGCTTAGAGGGCGGCACTGAAGCTTTCTTT. The whole variable domain, filled in from reference TRBV11-1 and TRBJ1-1, reads EAEVAQSPRYKITEKSQAVAFWCDPISGHATLYWYRQILGQGPELLVQFQDESVVDDSQLPKDRFSAERLKGVDSTLKIQPAELGDSAMYLCASSLEGGTEAFFGQGTRLTVV.

The chain is built from TRBV7-9 and TRBJ1-6; the D gene is possibly TRBD1 (5 bases). Trimming took 6 bases from V and 7 from J, leaving 10 bases between them. This CDR3 comprises 13 residues. Germline CDR1 SEHNR, CDR2 FQNEAQ (reference sequence). The CDR3 region is CASSLGVNSPLHF. Here the CDR3 DNA reads TGTGCCAGCAGTCTAGGGGTGAATTCACCCCTCCACTTT.

The V gene is TRBV27, the J gene TRBJ1-2; the D gene is possibly TRBD1 (5 bases). The V gene's germline CDR1 is MNHEY and CDR2 SMNVEV (reference sequence). Between the trimmed V and J ends, which lost 0 bases and 4 bases, there was a span of 12 bases. The CDR3 is 15 amino acids. The CDR3 bases are TGTGCCAGCAGTTTATCGATAGGGGTGGGCTATGGCTACACCTTC. It codes for CASSLSIGVGYGYTF.

This clone was counted a single time. V is TRBV6-5 and J is TRBJ2-1; 14 nucleotides align to TRBD2. CDR1 and CDR2 from the germline V gene are MNHEY and SVGAGI. The V and J ends lost 5 bases and 9 bases, in that order; junction bases with no gene match: 3. The CDR3 length is 14 residues. CDR3 coding DNA: TGTGCCAGCAGTCGACTAGCGGGAGGGGTTGAGCAGTTCTTC. Protein sequence: CASSRLAGGVEQFF.

The chain employs TRBV4-1 and TRBJ2-1; the D gene is possibly TRBD1 (5 bases). The length of the CDR3 is 11 residues. V was trimmed by 0 bases and J by 15 bases, leaving 9 bases between them. From germline, CDR1 is MGHRA and CDR2 YSYEKL. In DNA, the CDR3 is TGCGCCAGCAGCCAAGACAGGGAACGGTTCTTC. It translates to CASSQDRERFF.

The chain carries TRBV7-3 and TRBJ2-3; 7 bases are a match to TRBD2. This CDR3 is built from 15 residues. Germline trimming cut 2 bases from V and 3 bases from J; bases unmatched to any gene: 5. In germline, CDR1 is SGHTA, CDR2 FQGTGA. The CDR3 spells CASSLAGERTDTQYF. The CDR3 DNA reads as TGTGCCAGCAGCTTAGCGGGAGAGAGGACAGATACGCAGTATTTT.

This chain connects TRBV6-5 to TRBJ1-1; TRBD1 might be the D (5 bases). Germline CDR1 MNHEY, CDR2 SVGAGI. The CDR3 is 14 amino acids. V was trimmed by 11 bases and J by 0 bases, leaving 16 bases between them. The CDR3 DNA follows: TGTGCCTCCGCGGGGGGTAACATGAACACTGAAGCTTTCTTT. It codes for CASAGGNMNTEAFF.

This clone was seen just once. The chain is built from TRBV5-1 and TRBJ1-1, with D tentatively TRBD1 (5 bases). The CDR3 is made up of 14 amino acids. CDR1 SGHRS and CDR2 YFSETQ come from the germline V gene. V lost 4 bases and J 1 base, leaving 11 bases between the germline ends. The CDR3 protein is CASSQTGQNTEAFF. The CDR3 DNA reads as TGCGCCAGCAGCCAGACTGGACAGAACACTGAAGCTTTCTTT.

The gene calls are TRBV28 and TRBJ1-2, with 7 bases identical to TRBD1. Germline V CDR1 and CDR2: MDHEN, SYDVKM. The CDR3 totals 15 residues. Trimming took 3 bases from V and 4 from J; bases not matched to a gene: 8. CDR3 DNA sequence: TGTGCCAGCAGTTTCCAGGACAGGCCCTTCTATGGCTACACCTTC. It codes for CASSFQDRPFYGYTF.

This chain joins TRBV18 and TRBJ1-1; D remains ambiguous. The CDR3 contains 13 residues. V was shortened by 0 bases and J by 5 bases, with 7 bases between the two germline ends. Germline CDR1 and CDR2: KGHSH and LQKENI. The CDR3 coding sequence is TGTGCCAGCTCACCACCGGGGAGGACTGAAGCTTTCTTT. Translation gives CASSPPGRTEAFF. Combining the CDR3 with reference TRBV18 and TRBJ1-1 gives the whole variable domain NAGVMQNPRHLVRRRGQEARLRCSPMKGHSHVYWYRQLPEEGLKFMVYLQKENIIDESGMPKERFSAEFPKEGPSILRIQQVVRGDSAAYFCASSPPGRTEAFFGQGTRLTVV.

V is TRBV7-2 and J is TRBJ2-3; unclear D gene. The CDR3 has 16 residues. The V end was cut by 1 base, the J end by 7 bases, with 18 bases between. CDR1 is SGHTA and CDR2 is FQGNSA in the germline V gene. The CDR3 region is CASSLVSSHPENTQYF. The CDR3 coding sequence is TGTGCCAGCAGCTTAGTATCCTCGCATCCGGAAAATACGCAGTATTTT.

V usage is TRBV19 and J usage is TRBJ2-5; TRBD1 agrees at 7 bases. V lost 5 bases to trimming and J lost 5 bases; unmatched junction nucleotides: 14. Germline V gene sequence: CDR1 LNHDA, CDR2 SQIVND (reference sequence). The CDR3 spans 16 residues. The CDR3 DNA follows: TGTGCCAGTAGTGCGGATACAGGGGCGGGTGGGGAGACCCAGTACTTC. Translated, it gives CASSADTGAGGETQYF.

The V gene is TRBV5-1, the J gene TRBJ2-3; no reliable D call. The CDR3 has 12 amino acids. V lost 4 bases and J lost 4, with 7 bases in between. Germline V gives CDR1 SGHRS, CDR2 YFSETQ. The CDR3 here is CASSLPADTQYF. The DNA for the CDR3 is TGCGCCAGCAGCCTCCCCGCAGATACGCAGTATTTT.

The chain employs TRBV5-1 and TRBJ2-7; 8 bases match TRBD1. V lost 3 bases to trimming and J lost 7 bases; unmatched junction nucleotides: 3. CDR1 and CDR2 from the germline V gene are SGHRS and YFSETQ. The CDR3 spans 12 residues. The CDR3 loop reads CASSWTGWEQYF. CDR3 sequence (DNA): TGCGCCAGCAGCTGGACAGGGTGGGAGCAGTACTTC. The entire variable domain, with the rest obtained from reference TRBV5-1 and TRBJ2-7, is as follows: KAGVTQTPRYLIKTRGQQVTLSCSPISGHRSVSWYQQTPGQGLQFLFEYFSETQRNKGNFPGRFSGRQFSNSRSEMNVSTLELGDSALYLCASSWTGWEQYFGPGTRLTVT.

The chain carries TRBV11-2 and TRBJ2-5; the D gene is possibly TRBD2 (6 bases). The V gene's germline CDR1 is SGHAT and CDR2 FQNNGV. The CDR3 is 14 amino acids. V lost 6 bases, J lost 2 bases, and 13 bases lay in between. DNA of the CDR3: TGTGCCAGCAGAGCTCGGGGGTCTCAAGAGACCCAGTACTTC. Translation: CASRARGSQETQYF.

V is TRBV7-6 and J is TRBJ2-2, with 7 bases lining up with TRBD2. V dropped 7 bases and J dropped 0; count of bases not matched to a gene: 8. The CDR3 is made up of 16 amino acids. CDR1 is SGHVS and CDR2 is FNYEAQ in the germline V gene. CDR3 region: CASIELGGANTGELFF. The CDR3, as DNA: TGTGCCAGCATCGAGCTGGGAGGGGCGAACACCGGGGAGCTGTTTTTT.

The J gene is TRBJ2-5, the V gene TRBV29-1; D not resolved. The V gene lost 4 bases and the J gene lost 5 bases, with 17 bases spanning the gap. CDR1 is SQVTM, CDR2 ANQGSEA, per germline. The CDR3 runs to 14 residues. CDR3 bases: TGCAGCGTTGTTTTACTCCGCGATCTGGAGACCCAGTACTTC. Residues: CSVVLLRDLETQYF.

The chain joins TRBV29-1 to TRBJ1-2; D gene unclear. V lost 0 bases and J lost 3, with 5 bases in between. The CDR3 runs 12 residues. CDR1 and CDR2 from the germline V gene are SQVTM and ANQGSEA. The CDR3 DNA reads TGCAGCGTTGAAGACCGGGACTATGGCTACACCTTC. This encodes CSVEDRDYGYTF.

Only one count was recorded for this clone. The junction differs from germline at one of its ends, possibly a read error. The genes are TRBV2 and TRBJ2-3, with 8 bases identical to TRBD1. The CDR3 length is 10 residues. Per germline, CDR1 SNHLY and CDR2 FYNNEI. The CDR3 region is CASRGRTGNF. The CDR3 DNA reads TGTGCCAGCAGGGGCAGGACAGGGAATTTT.

The J gene is TRBJ2-1, the V gene TRBV7-9, with TRBD2 as a possible D gene (5 bases). The length of the CDR3 is 16 residues. Germline values: CDR1 SEHNR, CDR2 FQNEAQ (reference sequence). V was cut by 4 bases and J by 0 bases, with 13 bases left in between. The CDR3 DNA reads TGTGCCAGCAGCTCCGGCGCCACTAGCTCCTACAATGAGCAGTTCTTC. It is translated as CASSSGATSSYNEQFF.

The chain couples TRBV28 to TRBJ1-5, with D unclear. Germline-derived CDR1 and CDR2 are MDHEN and SYDVKM. The CDR3 length is 12 residues. V shed 6 bases and J shed 5 bases, with 8 bases lying between them. The CDR3 protein is CASRITYQPQHF. The CDR3 DNA follows: TGTGCCAGCAGGATTACATATCAGCCCCAGCATTTT. The full variable domain, completed using reference TRBV28 and TRBJ1-5, is DVKVTQSSRYLVKRTGEKVFLECVQDMDHENMFWYRQDPGLGLRLIYFSYDVKMKEKGDIPEGYSVSREKKERFSLILESASTNQTSMYLCASRITYQPQHFGDGTRLSIL.

The gene calls are TRBV10-2 and TRBJ2-5, with D possibly matching TRBD1 (6 bases). There are 15 residues in the CDR3. Trimming pared 3 bases from V and 4 bases from J, leaving 15 bases between. Germline V gives CDR1 WSHSY, CDR2 SAAADI. CDR3 nucleotides: TGCGCCAGCAGTGACCTAGACAGGCAAGGAGAGACCCAGTACTTC. It encodes CASSDLDRQGETQYF.

This rearrangement joins TRBV14 to TRBJ2-7; D is undetermined. V was pared by 0 bases and J by 6 bases, with 9 bases between. The CDR3 is made up of 13 amino acids. Germline-derived CDR1 and CDR2 are SGHDN and FVKESK. CDR3 nucleotide sequence: TGTGCCAGCAGCCAAGATCTAGATCGCGAGCAGTACTTC. Translation: CASSQDLDREQYF.

V gene TRBV7-2 combines with J gene TRBJ2-1; the match to TRBD2 covers 11 bases. The J segment lost 2 bases and the V segment lost 5 bases, leaving 5 bases of the junction unmatched. The CDR3 consists of 16 residues. Germline V gene data show CDR1 as SGHTA and CDR2 as FQGNSA. The CDR3 region has the DNA TGTGCCAGCAGCCCGACTAGCGGGACTACCTACAATGAGCAGTTCTTC. This translates into CASSPTSGTTYNEQFF.

The chain links TRBV24-1 to TRBJ1-3; a weak D match, TRBD1 (5 bases). This CDR3 comprises 16 residues. Germline V gene data show CDR1 as KGHDR and CDR2 as SFDVKD. V lost 1 base to trimming and J lost 0 bases, with 9 bases between them. CDR3 loop: CATSDLGVLSGNTIYF. CDR3 in DNA: TGTGCCACCAGTGATTTAGGGGTTCTCTCTGGAAACACCATATATTTT.

CDR3 coding DNA: TGTGCCAGCAGCTTCTCAAGCGGGAGAGGCGAGACCCAGTACTTC. Translation: CASSFSSGRGETQYF. The chain is built from TRBV11-3 and TRBJ2-5; 8 bases line up with TRBD2. J was trimmed by 5 bases and V by 3 bases; bases with no gene match: 8. There are 15 residues in the CDR3. Germline assignment: CDR1 SGHNT and CDR2 YENEEA.

This sequence joins TRBV24-1 and TRBJ1-6; the D is unclear. Between the trimmed V and J ends, which lost 7 bases and 8 bases, there was a span of 8 bases. This CDR3 contains 12 residues. Germline V gene lookup returns CDR1 KGHDR and CDR2 SFDVKD. CDR3 region: CATRLIYSPLHF. Here the CDR3 DNA reads TGTGCCACCAGACTGATTTATTCACCCCTCCACTTT.

The chain combines TRBV3-1 (or the pseudogene TRBV3-2) with TRBJ1-2, with a possible D match to TRBD1 (5 bases). Germline values: CDR1 LGHDT, CDR2 YNNKEL (reference sequence). The length of the CDR3 is 16 residues. Trimming pared 4 bases from V and 7 bases from J, leaving 22 bases between. In DNA, the CDR3 is TGTGCCAGCAGCCGAAGCCAGGGTGGGTCGGGAGGTGGCTACACCTTC. Translated: CASSRSQGGSGGGYTF.